Following are 4 T cell receptor beta chains from one sample sequenced in a study of shared clonotypes between healthy human individuals (dated by TCRdb to about 2020). The library was prepared using the immunoSEQ multiplex PCR assay. TCRdb's version of the immuneACCESS table is confined to in-frame rearrangements and falls short of the full clone set. An unresolved V gene accounts for under half of the shortfall where checked; the remainder is of unknown origin. This sample comprises 2,500,000 or so clones, roughly 93% of them detected only once. The top ten hold about 0.38% of the sample. Sequenced material: naive CD4+ T cells from PBMCs. This sample's cell subset or site label indicates: CD45RA+ positively selected. These receptors originate from a man aged 18 to 30 in good health. Some clones in this sample may be carry-over from other donors' samples.

On this clone: This CDR3 is also generated by other DNA sequences in the sample. The chain combines TRBV9 with TRBJ2-1; D possibly corresponds to TRBD1 (6 bases). The CDR3 covers 15 residues. The V gene's germline CDR1 is SGDLS and CDR2 YYNGEE. The V end was cut by 0 bases, the J end by 0 bases, with 7 bases between. This CDR3 reads CASSVGGGSYNEQFF. The CDR3 bases are TGTGCCAGCAGCGTAGGAGGGGGCTCCTACAATGAGCAGTTCTTC.

The V gene is TRBV5-4, the J gene TRBJ2-1, with 9 nucleotides matching TRBD1. In germline, CDR1 is SGHNT, CDR2 YYREEE (reference sequence). The CDR3 runs 16 residues. With 0 bases clipped from V and 7 bases from J, the junction kept 8 bases outside the gene matches. CDR3 DNA: TGTGCCAGCAGCTTGGGCCCGGGACAGGGTGTGAATGAGCAGTTCTTC. Its protein product is CASSLGPGQGVNEQFF.

V is TRBV2 and J is TRBJ2-3, with 8 nucleotides matching TRBD1. This CDR3 region has 14 residues. CDR1 and CDR2 (germline): SNHLY, FYNNEI. The V segment lost 4 bases and the J segment 6 bases; nucleotides outside the gene matches: 6. In DNA, the CDR3 is TGTGCCAGCAGTGTCGACAGGGGAAGGGATACGCAGTATTTT. Translated: CASSVDRGRDTQYF.

The chain uses TRBV6-1 and TRBJ2-7; D is unresolved. Germline V gives CDR1 MNHNS, CDR2 SASEGT. The V end lost 6 bases, the J end lost 3 bases, and 9 bases lay between the germline ends. The CDR3 length is 12 residues. Here the CDR3 DNA reads TGTGCCAGCAGGGTTCAGAGCTACGAGCAGTACTTC. Residues: CASRVQSYEQYF.